A selection of T cell receptor beta chains follows, all from one sample in a study of T cell responses to AZD1222 COVID-19 vaccine. This table comes from immunoSEQ multiplex PCR, and its TCRdb copy is limited to in-frame clones, with some not included. The sample holds some 140,000 clones, 88% seen once. Sequencing was performed on peripheral blood, taken 28 days after the second AZD1222 dose. The receptors here all came from an adult who received the AZD1222 COVID-19 vaccine. Both conserved end residues are part of each CDR3. The D gene is left open where the match is weak. Not every row has a clone size; where given, it reads once, few, many or a size class.

D gene	J gene	V gene	clone size	CDR3 protein	CDR3 DNA
-	TRBJ2-1	TRBV11-2	-	CASSPPAGRYNEQFF	TGTGCCAGCAGCCCGCCCGCGGGAAGGTACAATGAGCAGTTCTTC
-	TRBJ2-2	TRBV19	-	CASSVTTGELFF	TGTGCCAGTAGTGTAACAACCGGGGAGCTGTTTTTT
-	TRBJ1-3	TRBV18	-	CASSPRQWGNTIYF	TGTGCCAGCTCACCTCGACAGTGGGGGAACACCATATATTTT
-	TRBJ1-2	TRBV5-1	-	CASSLTTLLGGYTF	TGCGCCAGCAGCTTGACTACCCTCCTGGGCGGCTACACCTTC
-	TRBJ2-7	TRBV7-9	once	CASSPRGTGSYEQYF	TGTGCCAGCAGCCCGAGGGGGACGGGGTCCTACGAGCAGTACTTC
-	TRBJ2-5	TRBV4-3	-	CASSQEPGGRSQATQYF	TGCGCCAGCAGCCAAGAGCCTGGGGGTAGGTCTCAAGCGACCCAGTACTTC
TRBD1	TRBJ1-6	TRBV9	-	CASSTGQGGNSPLHF	TGTGCCAGCAGCACCGGACAGGGAGGTAATTCACCCCTCCACTTT
-	TRBJ1-2	TRBV2	-	CASSPSNYGYTF	TGTGCCAGCAGTCCATCCAACTATGGCTACACCTTC
-	TRBJ2-2	TRBV5-1	-	CASSSQLASGELFF	TGCGCCAGCAGCTCCCAACTAGCCTCTGGGGAGCTGTTTTTT
-	TRBJ1-4	TRBV30	-	CAWSSGPSSLFF	TGTGCCTGGAGTTCCGGGCCAAGCAGCCTGTTTTTT
-	TRBJ1-6	TRBV19	-	CASSITRIRGSYNSPLHF	TGTGCCAGTAGTATAACAAGGATCCGGGGCTCCTATAATTCACCCCTCCACTTT
TRBD2	TRBJ2-7	TRBV6-5	-	CASSLAGGSYEQYF	TGTGCCAGCAGTTTAGCGGGGGGATCCTACGAGCAGTACTTC
-	TRBJ1-4	TRBV2	-	CASRVGQRWEKLFF	TGTGCCAGCAGAGTAGGGCAGCGTTGGGAAAAACTGTTTTTT
TRBD1	TRBJ1-1	TRBV28	-	CASSPTGGKAEAFF	TGTGCCAGCAGTCCCACAGGGGGAAAGGCTGAAGCTTTCTTT